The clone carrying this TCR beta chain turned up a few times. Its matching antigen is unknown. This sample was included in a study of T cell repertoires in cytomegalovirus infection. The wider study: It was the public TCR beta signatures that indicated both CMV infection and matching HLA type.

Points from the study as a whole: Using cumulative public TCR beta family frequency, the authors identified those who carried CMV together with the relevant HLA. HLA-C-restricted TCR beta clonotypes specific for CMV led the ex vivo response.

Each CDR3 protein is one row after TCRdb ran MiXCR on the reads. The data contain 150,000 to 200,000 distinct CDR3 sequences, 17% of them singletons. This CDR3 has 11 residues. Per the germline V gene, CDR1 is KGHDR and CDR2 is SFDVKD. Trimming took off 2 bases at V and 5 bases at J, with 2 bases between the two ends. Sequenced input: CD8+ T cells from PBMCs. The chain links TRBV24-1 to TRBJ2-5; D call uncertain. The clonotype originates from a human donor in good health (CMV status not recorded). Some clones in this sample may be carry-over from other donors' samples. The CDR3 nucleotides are TGTGCCACCAGTGATTATGAGACCCAGTACTTC. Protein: CATSDYETQYF.